The clone carrying this T cell receptor beta chain occurred many times. After removal of 2 bases from V and 2 bases from J, the junction contained 5 bases not matched to a gene. The germline V gene has CDR1 DFQATT and CDR2 SNEGSKA (reference sequence). The CDR3 sequence is 14 residues long. Amplified TCR beta CDR3 regions came from RNA transcripts. The primer set for the first-round RT-PCR of the TCR CDR3 was HTBI. MiXCR, applied by TCRdb to the multiplex PCR reads, yields one record per CDR3 protein. This sample has a few hundred thousand distinct CDR3 sequences, with 15% to 18% found just once. This entry comes from a study of T cells in Graves' hyperthyroidism and ophthalmopathy. Study information: Pretreatment peripheral blood was obtained at initial diagnosis.

The chain recombines TRBV20-1 with TRBJ1-1; 7 bases line up with TRBD1. The sequenced material came from blood. The receptor's source is a woman aged 30 to 39 with Graves' hyperthyroidism. The CDR3 loop is CSARFGTANTEAFF. CDR3 DNA sequence: TGCAGTGCTAGATTCGGGACAGCTAACACTGAAGCTTTCTTT.